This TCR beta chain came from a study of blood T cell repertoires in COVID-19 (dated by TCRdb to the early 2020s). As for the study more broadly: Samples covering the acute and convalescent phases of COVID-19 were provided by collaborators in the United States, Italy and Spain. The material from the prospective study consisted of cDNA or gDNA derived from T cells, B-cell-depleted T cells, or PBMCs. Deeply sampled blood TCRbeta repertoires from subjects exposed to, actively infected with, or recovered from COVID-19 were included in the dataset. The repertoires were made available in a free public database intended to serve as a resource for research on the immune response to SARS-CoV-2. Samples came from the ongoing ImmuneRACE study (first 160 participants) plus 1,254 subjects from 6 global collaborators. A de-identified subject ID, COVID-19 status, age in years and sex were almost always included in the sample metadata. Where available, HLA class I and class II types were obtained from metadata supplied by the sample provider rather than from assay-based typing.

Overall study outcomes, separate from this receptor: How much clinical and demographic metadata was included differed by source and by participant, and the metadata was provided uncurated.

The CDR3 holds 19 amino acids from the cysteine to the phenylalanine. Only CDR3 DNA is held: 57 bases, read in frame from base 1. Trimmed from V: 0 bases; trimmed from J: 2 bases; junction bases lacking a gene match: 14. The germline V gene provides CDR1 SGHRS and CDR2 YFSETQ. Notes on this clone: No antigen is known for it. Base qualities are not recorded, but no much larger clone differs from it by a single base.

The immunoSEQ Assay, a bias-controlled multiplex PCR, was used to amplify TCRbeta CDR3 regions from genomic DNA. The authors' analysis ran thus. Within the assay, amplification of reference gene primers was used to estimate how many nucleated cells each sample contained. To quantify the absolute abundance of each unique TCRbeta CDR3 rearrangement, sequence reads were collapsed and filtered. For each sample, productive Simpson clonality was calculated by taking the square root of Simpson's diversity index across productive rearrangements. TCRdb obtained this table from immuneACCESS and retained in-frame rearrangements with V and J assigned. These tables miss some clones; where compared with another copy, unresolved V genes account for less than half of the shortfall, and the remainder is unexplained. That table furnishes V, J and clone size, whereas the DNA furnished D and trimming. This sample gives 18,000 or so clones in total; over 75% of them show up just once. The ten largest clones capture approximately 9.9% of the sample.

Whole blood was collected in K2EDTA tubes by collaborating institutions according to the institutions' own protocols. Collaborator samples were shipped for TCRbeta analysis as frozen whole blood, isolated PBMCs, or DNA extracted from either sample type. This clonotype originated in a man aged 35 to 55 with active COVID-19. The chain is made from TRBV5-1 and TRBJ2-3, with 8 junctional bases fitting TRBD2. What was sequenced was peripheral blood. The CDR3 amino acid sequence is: CASSLVPLLAGGVTDTQYF. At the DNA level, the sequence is TGCGCCAGCAGCTTGGTCCCCCTGTTGGCGGGAGGCGTCACAGATACGCAGTATTTT.